The next 30 T cell receptor beta chains were all read from a single sample in a study of blood T cell repertoires in COVID-19. Sequencing was performed with immunoSEQ multiplex PCR; in TCRdb, only in-frame clones are kept and a portion is missing. The sample gives around 160,000 clones, roughly 84% of which show up once; more than 4.5% is in the top ten. Sequencing used PBMCs or T cells enriched from blood (not recorded which). The receptors shown here come from a woman in her fifties or sixties who had been exposed to COVID-19.

J is TRBJ1-6 and V is TRBV4-3; 7 bases align to TRBD1. The CDR3 length is 16 residues. CDR1 is LGHNA and CDR2 is YSLEER in the germline V gene. The junction had 8 bases not matched to a gene; V was cut back by 0 bases and J by 9 bases. CDR3 sequence (DNA): TGCGCCAGCAGCCAAGATCGGGCAGGGGGGAGTTCACCCCTCCACTTT. Residues: CASSQDRAGGSSPLHF.

V usage is TRBV7-2 and J usage is TRBJ1-3; D gene uncertain. CDR1 is SGHTA, CDR2 FQGNSA, per germline. The V end lost 1 base, the J end lost 4 bases, and 8 bases lay between the germline ends. The CDR3 has 14 amino acids. In DNA form, the CDR3 reads TGTGCCAGCAGCTTAGGGCTGGCCGGAAACACCATATATTTT. Amino acid sequence: CASSLGLAGNTIYF.

The chain's CDR3 is CATSRDLGLAGTTDTQYF. CDR3 bases: TGTGCCACCAGCAGAGATCTGGGCCTAGCGGGGACCACAGATACGCAGTATTTT. The chain has TRBV15 and TRBJ2-3; 9 positions match TRBD2. This CDR3 is 18 amino acids long. Germline-derived CDR1 and CDR2 are LNHNV and YYDKDF (reference sequence). The trim removed 0 bases at V and 2 bases at J, leaving 9 bases unmatched.

This chain uses TRBV30 with TRBJ1-6, with TRBD1 identical over 10 bases. The J segment lost 10 bases and the V segment lost 2 bases, leaving 17 bases of the junction unmatched. The CDR3 sequence is 18 residues long. CDR1 is GTSNPN and CDR2 is SVGIG in the germline V gene (reference sequence). CDR3 DNA sequence: TGTGCCTGGAGTCCGCCCGGGACAGGGGTCCGTTCTGGGTCACCCCTCCACTTT. It translates to CAWSPPGTGVRSGSPLHF.

This clone was seen a handful of times. The J gene is TRBJ2-2, the V gene TRBV6-2 or TRBV6-3, with D possibly matching TRBD1 (6 bases). This CDR3 is 16 amino acids long. Trimming cost V 1 base and J 5 bases, with 14 bases left between them. CDR1 is MNHEY and CDR2 is SVGEGT in the germline V gene. The CDR3 DNA reads TGTGCCAGCAGTTACTTAAGACAGGTGGGAACCGGGGAGCTGTTTTTT. Translation: CASSYLRQVGTGELFF.

The J gene is TRBJ1-2, the V gene TRBV6-2 or TRBV6-3; D is possibly TRBD1 (5 bases). V lost 0 bases and J 5 bases, leaving 10 bases between the germline ends. Germline lookup yields CDR1 MNHEY and CDR2 SVGEGT. The CDR3 has 14 amino acids. CDR3 DNA sequence: TGTGCCAGCAGTTACTCGAGGCAGGGATATGGCTACACCTTC. Translation gives CASSYSRQGYGYTF.

This clone was seen once. V usage is TRBV5-1 and J usage is TRBJ2-2; 9 nucleotides line up with TRBD1. Germline V gene sequence: CDR1 SGHRS, CDR2 YFSETQ. V was pared by 4 bases and J by 4 bases, with 5 bases of the junction left unmatched. This CDR3 is 15 amino acids long. DNA for the CDR3: TGCGCCAGCAGCGGGGGACAGGGAGCCACCGGGGAGCTGTTTTTT. Encoded protein: CASSGGQGATGELFF.

The chain has TRBV6-2 or TRBV6-3 and TRBJ2-5; 8 bases fit TRBD2. There are 15 residues in the CDR3. The germline V gene encodes CDR1 MNHEY and CDR2 SVGEGT. Unmatched junction bases numbered 6, after V lost 1 base and J lost 5 bases. The CDR3 DNA follows: TGTGCCAGCAGTTACTTGTCGGGGGGGCCCGAGACCCAGTACTTC. This translates into CASSYLSGGPETQYF.

J is TRBJ1-2 and V is TRBV19; 12 positions match TRBD1. From germline, CDR1 is LNHDA and CDR2 SQIVND (reference sequence). V gave up 8 bases and J gave up 4 bases; unmatched junction bases: 8. The CDR3 runs 15 residues. The CDR3, as DNA: TGTGCCAGTTCCCCCGGGACAGGGGGCGTCTATGGCTACACCTTC. It is translated as CASSPGTGGVYGYTF.

Turning to this clone: This same CDR3 is encoded by further DNA sequences in the sample. The chain recombines TRBV6-2 or TRBV6-3 with TRBJ1-1, with D possibly being TRBD1 (5 bases). The CDR3 has 13 residues. V was cut by 1 base and J by 5 bases, with 8 bases left in between. CDR1 is MNHEY and CDR2 is SVGEGT in the germline V gene. CDR3 sequence: CASSYLGGTEAFF. The CDR3 DNA sequence: TGTGCCAGCAGTTACTTGGGGGGAACTGAAGCTTTCTTT.

The chain has TRBV7-9 and TRBJ2-3; 8 nucleotides line up with TRBD2. CDR3 size: 15 residues. Losses at the gene ends were 5 bases for V and 4 bases for J; bases not matched to a gene: 8. Germline values: CDR1 SEHNR, CDR2 FQNEAQ (reference sequence). The CDR3 is CASSAGLVSADTQYF. CDR3 sequence (DNA): TGTGCCAGCAGCGCGGGACTAGTTAGCGCAGATACGCAGTATTTT.

The V and J genes are TRBV28 and TRBJ2-7; possible D gene TRBD1, 6 bases. Per germline, CDR1 MDHEN and CDR2 SYDVKM. V lost 7 bases to trimming and J lost 2 bases, with 12 bases between them. The CDR3 spans 13 residues. The CDR3 DNA is TGTGCCAGCAACCGGGACACGCCCTACGAGCAGTACTTC. This codes for CASNRDTPYEQYF. Full variable domain (rest looked up from reference TRBV28 and TRBJ2-7): DVKVTQSSRYLVKRTGEKVFLECVQDMDHENMFWYRQDPGLGLRLIYFSYDVKMKEKGDIPEGYSVSREKKERFSLILESASTNQTSMYLCASNRDTPYEQYFGPGTRLTVT.

The V call is TRBV29-1, the J call TRBJ2-4; no clear D gene. Trimming removed 6 bases from V and 1 base from J, with 13 bases in between. Germline CDR1 and CDR2: SQVTM and ANQGSEA. The CDR3 consists of 14 residues. The CDR3 DNA reads as TGCAGCGTCAGAGCCCAGGTCGCCAAAAACATTCAGTACTTC. As protein: CSVRAQVAKNIQYF.

A few counts support this clone. V is TRBV10-3 and J is TRBJ2-2; 10 positions agree with TRBD2. Germline-derived CDR1 and CDR2 are ENHRY and SYGVKD. The V and J ends lost 8 bases and 5 bases, in that order; junction bases with no gene match: 8. This CDR3 spans 15 amino acids. CDR3 in amino acids: CAIQREGLETGELFF. The CDR3 region has the DNA TGTGCCATCCAGCGGGAGGGCCTGGAGACCGGGGAGCTGTTTTTT.

V gene TRBV6-2 or TRBV6-3 combines with J gene TRBJ1-5; 8 nucleotides match TRBD1. Per germline, CDR1 MNHEY and CDR2 SVGEGT. V shed 5 bases and J 9 bases; nucleotides not matched to a gene: 21. The CDR3 sequence is 18 residues long. This chain's CDR3 is CASSLEAGGGIRWGPQHF. The CDR3 bases are TGTGCCAGCAGTCTTGAAGCAGGGGGCGGAATCCGGTGGGGGCCCCAGCATTTT.

The chain links TRBV19 to TRBJ1-2; the D gene is possibly TRBD1 (6 bases). Germline lookup yields CDR1 LNHDA and CDR2 SQIVND (reference sequence). The V and J ends lost 3 bases and 0 bases respectively, with 11 bases between them. CDR3 length: 15 amino acids. CDR3 coding DNA: TGTGCCAGTAGTATTAATTCAGGGGCTAACTATGGCTACACCTTC. Amino acid sequence: CASSINSGANYGYTF. Looking up the rest from reference TRBV19 and TRBJ1-2 gives the full variable domain: DGGITQSPKYLFRKEGQNVTLSCEQNLNHDAMYWYRQDPGQGLRLIYYSQIVNDFQKGDIAEGYSVSREKKESFPLTVTSAQKNPTAFYLCASSINSGANYGYTFGSGTRLTVV.

In this sample, this clone turned up once. V and J are TRBV4-1 and TRBJ1-6; D is unresolved. The germline V and J ends were trimmed by 7 bases and 6 bases, with 10 bases remaining between them. Per germline, CDR1 MGHRA and CDR2 YSYEKL. The CDR3 totals 13 residues. For the CDR3, the DNA is TGCGCCAGCAAAGAGGAGATTAATTCACCCCTCCACTTT. Protein: CASKEEINSPLHF.

The V call is TRBV5-1, the J call TRBJ2-5; 9 bases are a match to TRBD2. Per germline, CDR1 SGHRS and CDR2 YFSETQ. V dropped 4 bases and J dropped 5; count of bases not matched to a gene: 9. This CDR3 contains 15 residues. The CDR3 region has the DNA TGCGCCAGCAGCCCGGGACTAGCAAGACCGGAGACCCAGTACTTC. It translates to CASSPGLARPETQYF.

The V and J genes are TRBV6-5 and TRBJ2-6; tentative D call: TRBD1 (6 bases). This CDR3 has 15 amino acids. With 2 bases removed from V and 3 bases from J, the gap between germline ends came to 8 bases. From germline, CDR1 is MNHEY and CDR2 SVGAGI. The CDR3 sequence is CASSYGGLGANVLTF. DNA for the CDR3: TGTGCCAGCAGTTACGGGGGCCTTGGGGCCAACGTCCTGACTTTC.

This clone has only one observation. J is TRBJ2-2 and V is TRBV5-1, with 9 bases lining up with TRBD2. The CDR3 covers 16 residues. J lost 3 bases, V lost 1 base, and 4 bases had no gene match. Germline CDR1 SGHRS, CDR2 YFSETQ. The CDR3 nucleotides are TGCGCCAGCAGCTTGTATATAGCGGGAGACACCGGGGAGCTGTTTTTT. Protein sequence: CASSLYIAGDTGELFF.

Only one count was recorded for this clone. The chain links TRBV11-2 to TRBJ1-1, with 7 bases matching TRBD1. The V and J ends lost 8 bases and 3 bases, in that order; junction bases with no gene match: 9. The CDR3 totals 14 residues. Germline assignment: CDR1 SGHAT and CDR2 FQNNGV. The DNA of the CDR3 is TGTGCCAGCTTAAAAGGGGGCGATCACACTGAAGCTTTCTTT. It encodes CASLKGGDHTEAFF.

The V gene is TRBV5-5, the J gene TRBJ1-2; D unclear. The CDR3 is 11 residues long. The germline V and J ends were trimmed by 2 bases and 4 bases, with 3 bases remaining between them. In germline, CDR1 is SGHKS, CDR2 YYEKEE (reference sequence). The CDR3 nucleotides read TGTGCCAGCAGCTTCCGCTATGGCTACACCTTC. This sequence encodes CASSFRYGYTF.

The rearrangement joins TRBV7-9 to TRBJ2-5; 7 nucleotides match TRBD2. This CDR3 region has 16 residues. V lost 5 bases and J lost 5; bases outside the gene matches: 14. Germline V lookup: CDR1 SEHNR, CDR2 FQNEAQ (reference sequence). The chain's CDR3 is CASSPKGGEKGETQYF. CDR3 bases: TGTGCCAGCAGCCCCAAGGGAGGGGAGAAAGGGGAGACCCAGTACTTC.

This chain connects TRBV19 to TRBJ1-6, with 9 bases fitting TRBD1. In germline, CDR1 is LNHDA, CDR2 SQIVND (reference sequence). The CDR3 runs to 14 residues. Trimming removed 4 bases from V and 6 bases from J; junction bases left unmatched: 1. The CDR3 sequence: CASSKDRGNSPLHF. In DNA, the CDR3 is TGTGCCAGTAGTAAGGACAGGGGTAATTCACCCCTCCACTTT.

J is TRBJ1-2 and V is TRBV12-3 or TRBV12-4, with 9 bases identical to TRBD1. J gave up 4 bases and V 7 bases, and 4 bases lay outside the gene matches. This CDR3 region has 13 residues. CDR3 in amino acids: CASKLQGAYGYTF. The CDR3 DNA sequence: TGTGCCAGCAAACTACAGGGGGCCTATGGCTACACCTTC.

The CDR3 DNA reads as TGCGCCAGCAGCGAAAAAGCGGGGCTCACCGGGGAGCTGTTTTTT. Translated, it gives CASSEKAGLTGELFF. The rearrangement joins TRBV5-1 to TRBJ2-2; TRBD2 matches at 7 bases. The CDR3 covers 15 residues. Germline V CDR1 and CDR2: SGHRS, YFSETQ. J gave up 4 bases and V 4 bases, and 7 bases lay outside the gene matches.

CDR3 sequence (DNA): TGTGCCAGTAGTATGGCAGGCTCGATGGGCACCGGGGAGCTGTTTTTT. Translating gives CASSMAGSMGTGELFF. The rearrangement uses TRBV19 and TRBJ2-2, with D hard to call. Germline loops: CDR1 LNHDA, CDR2 SQIVND (reference sequence). The CDR3 is 16 residues long. The V gene lost 3 bases and the J gene lost 4 bases, with 15 bases spanning the gap.

This clone was seen only once. This chain's CDR3 is CASSPPGRLIHGYGYTF. CDR3 DNA: TGTGCCAGCAGCCCACCGGGGAGGCTAATTCATGGCTATGGCTACACCTTC. This rearrangement joins TRBV5-6 to TRBJ1-2; D is unresolved. The CDR3 is 17 amino acids. Trimming stripped 4 bases from V and 4 bases from J, with 23 bases between. From germline, CDR1 is SGHDT and CDR2 YYEEEE.

The DNA of the CDR3 is TGCGCCAGCAGCCATGAACCACCGGGACAGGGTTCCCCGGGTACCTTC. Residues: CASSHEPPGQGSPGTF. The chain is built from TRBV4-1 and TRBJ1-2; 9 bases agree with TRBD1. Germline-derived CDR1 and CDR2 are MGHRA and YSYEKL. The CDR3 is 16 residues long. V dropped 3 bases and J dropped 14; count of bases not matched to a gene: 19.

The CDR3 region has the DNA TGTGCCAGCAGCTTACTGGGGCCCTATGAAAAACTGTTTTTT. Protein product: CASSLLGPYEKLFF. This chain joins TRBV7-8 and TRBJ1-4; tentative D call: TRBD1 (5 bases). This CDR3 contains 14 residues. Per germline, CDR1 SGHVS and CDR2 FQNEAQ. V lost 2 bases, J lost 6 bases, and 10 bases lay in between.